These 32 T cell receptor beta chains were all obtained from the same sample, sequenced in a study of T cells after yellow fever vaccination. TCRdb used MiXCR to reprocess the 5' RACE reads, holding one entry per CDR3 protein. The table lists about 220,000 distinct CDR3 sequences, roughly 6.2% of them singletons. The sample consisted of CD4+ T cells sorted from PBMCs, taken on the day of the yellow fever booster vaccination. Every receptor here comes from a man aged 25-40 years who received the YFV17D yellow fever vaccine.

The rearrangement uses TRBV12-3 or TRBV12-4 and TRBJ2-5; perhaps TRBD1 as D (6 bases). The CDR3 runs 15 residues. Trimming took 1 base from V and 5 from J, leaving 14 bases between them. CDR3 loop: CASSLVPTGTETQYF. The CDR3, as DNA: TGTGCCAGCAGTTTAGTACCGACAGGAACGGAGACCCAGTACTTC.

This clonotype was seen ten or more times. V usage is TRBV20-1 and J usage is TRBJ2-4; D is uncertain. This CDR3 is built from 14 residues. Trimming removed 6 bases from V and 3 bases from J, with 15 bases in between. Germline V lookup: CDR1 DFQATT, CDR2 SNEGSKA (reference sequence). Here the CDR3 DNA reads TGCAGTGCCATAGTCGGCGGCCACAAAAACATTCAGTACTTC. Translated: CSAIVGGHKNIQYF.

This clonotype was detected once. The rearrangement joins TRBV20-1 to TRBJ2-7; 9 bases are a match to TRBD2. V dropped 7 bases and J dropped 3; count of bases not matched to a gene: 13. CDR1 DFQATT and CDR2 SNEGSKA come from the germline V gene (reference sequence). The CDR3 sequence is 15 residues long. CDR3 nucleotides: TGCAGTGTCAAAGATAGCGGGAGAACTTTCTACGAGCAGTACTTC. This sequence encodes CSVKDSGRTFYEQYF.

The chain links TRBV23-1 to TRBJ1-1; no firm D call. TRBV23-1 is sorted into the ORF group, with uncertain function. With 5 bases removed from V and 4 bases from J, the gap between germline ends came to 20 bases. The CDR3 sequence is 16 residues long. This CDR3 reads CASSTTPRVLGTEAFF. The CDR3 DNA sequence: TGCGCCAGCAGTACAACTCCGAGGGTTTTGGGCACTGAAGCTTTCTTT.

This clonotype occurred a few times. The J gene is TRBJ2-1, the V gene TRBV6-5, with D maybe TRBD1 (6 bases). The CDR3 extends over 15 amino acids. The V gene lost 2 bases and the J gene lost 6 bases, with 14 bases spanning the gap. CDR1 and CDR2 from the germline V gene are MNHEY and SVGAGI. Here the CDR3 DNA reads TGTGCCAGCAGTTACAACAGGGACCCCAGCAATGAGCAGTTCTTC. This gives the protein CASSYNRDPSNEQFF.

The V call is TRBV10-3, the J call TRBJ2-5, with D possibly called TRBD1 or TRBD2 (5 bases each). Germline CDR1 reads ENHRY; CDR2 reads SYGVKD. The CDR3 extends over 15 amino acids. V shed 3 bases and J shed 2 bases, with 13 bases lying between them. CDR3 in amino acids: CAISDGEGTQETQYF. The DNA of the CDR3 is TGTGCCATCAGTGATGGAGAGGGGACGCAAGAGACCCAGTACTTC.

In this sample, this clonotype turned up many times. V usage is TRBV9 and J usage is TRBJ2-7; 7 bases agree with TRBD2. The V segment lost 2 bases and the J segment 6 bases; nucleotides outside the gene matches: 14. This CDR3 comprises 16 residues. Germline-derived CDR1 and CDR2 are SGDLS and YYNGEE. The CDR3 DNA reads TGTGCCAGCAGCGTCTCTGCGGGAGTACCGACGATCGAGCAGTACTTC. It yields the protein CASSVSAGVPTIEQYF.

This clonotype was counted only a few times. A read error may account for a junction end that differs from germline. This chain joins TRBV20-1 and TRBJ2-1; 11 positions match TRBD2. The CDR3 is made up of 16 amino acids. The germline V gene encodes CDR1 DFQATT and CDR2 SNEGSKA (reference sequence). The CDR3 here is CSARAALAGGYNEQFF. As DNA, the CDR3 is TGCAGTGCCAGAGCAGCCCTAGCGGGAGGTTACAATGAGCAGTTCTTC.

In this sample, this clonotype turned up a few times. This chain connects TRBV13 to TRBJ2-1, with D tentatively TRBD1 (5 bases). The germline V gene encodes CDR1 PRHDT and CDR2 FYEKMQ (reference sequence). CDR3 length: 14 amino acids. V was pared by 0 bases and J by 8 bases, with 11 bases between. The CDR3 loop is CASSLGLGHDEQFF. The DNA of the CDR3 is TGTGCCAGCAGCTTAGGCCTTGGACACGATGAGCAGTTCTTC. Using reference TRBV13 and TRBJ2-1 for the parts outside the CDR3, the full variable domain is AAGVIQSPRHLIKEKRETATLKCYPIPRHDTVYWYQQGPGQDPQFLISFYEKMQSDKGSIPDRFSAQQFSDYHSELNMSSLELGDSALYFCASSLGLGHDEQFFGPGTRLTVL.

This clonotype has at least ten counts. A junction end diverges from the germline sequence, so it may reflect a read error. V usage is TRBV7-7 and J usage is TRBJ2-1; D unclear. Germline CDR1 is SSHAT and CDR2 is FNYEAQ (reference sequence). The CDR3 extends over 15 amino acids. In DNA, the CDR3 is TGTGCTAGCAGCTTAGAGCGTCTAGGGTACAATGAGCAGTTCTTC. Protein sequence: CASSLERLGYNEQFF.

This clonotype was counted a few times. The chain has TRBV19 and TRBJ2-3; 7 bases line up with TRBD1. The CDR3 spans 14 residues. V shed 9 bases and J 3 bases; nucleotides not matched to a gene: 9. Germline CDR1 LNHDA, CDR2 SQIVND (reference sequence). DNA of the CDR3: TGTGCCAGCCGAGACAGGGCTGGGACAGATACGCAGTATTTT. This gives the protein CASRDRAGTDTQYF.

This clonotype was observed at least ten times. The chain links TRBV7-2 to TRBJ2-4, with D uncertain. The length of the CDR3 is 15 residues. Trimming took off 5 bases at V and 0 bases at J, with 11 bases between the two ends. Germline assignment: CDR1 SGHTA and CDR2 FQGNSA. CDR3 in DNA: TGTGCCAGCAGCACCAGTTTAGTAGCCAAAAACATTCAGTACTTC. It yields the protein CASSTSLVAKNIQYF.

This clonotype showed up many times. The chain carries TRBV7-9 and TRBJ2-1, with a weak D call TRBD1 (5 bases). The germline gives CDR1 SEHNR, CDR2 FQNEAQ (reference sequence). The CDR3 has 13 residues. The V end lost 1 base, the J end lost 9 bases, and 10 bases lay between the germline ends. The CDR3 nucleotides read TGTGCCAGCAGCTTAGTACAGGCGGCTGAGCAGTTCTTC. This translates into CASSLVQAAEQFF.

V and J are TRBV20-1 and TRBJ2-1; 10 positions match TRBD2. This CDR3 is built from 14 residues. Germline CDR1 DFQATT, CDR2 SNEGSKA (reference sequence). V gave up 6 bases and J gave up 2 bases; unmatched junction bases: 4. The CDR3 spells CSALLAGAYNEQFF. As DNA, the CDR3 is TGCAGTGCCTTGCTAGCGGGAGCCTACAATGAGCAGTTCTTC.

V usage is TRBV20-1 and J usage is TRBJ2-1; D is possibly TRBD2 (5 bases). The CDR3 runs to 15 residues. The germline CDR1 and CDR2 sequences are DFQATT and SNEGSKA (reference sequence). The ends were cut back, 3 bases at V and 7 bases at J, with 19 bases in the middle. CDR3 nucleotide sequence: TGCAGTGCTAGTATCGAGAGGGCCGTATCAAATGAGCAGTTCTTC. Protein: CSASIERAVSNEQFF.

This clonotype was found many times. V and J are TRBV20-1 and TRBJ2-3; 10 bases line up with TRBD2. The CDR3 consists of 15 residues. V was clipped by 6 bases and J by 5 bases; unmatched bases: 11. Per germline, CDR1 DFQATT and CDR2 SNEGSKA (reference sequence). The CDR3 DNA reads TGCAGTGCCTATCACCCCAGCGGGAGGGGAGATACGCAGTATTTT. Translated, it gives CSAYHPSGRGDTQYF.

This clonotype was seen a few times. V gene TRBV20-1 combines with J gene TRBJ2-7, with D unresolved. Trimming took off 6 bases at V and 2 bases at J, with 14 bases between the two ends. Germline V gene lookup returns CDR1 DFQATT and CDR2 SNEGSKA (reference sequence). The CDR3 loop spans 13 amino acids. CDR3 loop: CSASKGLTYEQYF. In nucleotides, the CDR3 is TGCAGTGCCTCGAAGGGCCTAACCTACGAGCAGTACTTC.

This clonotype was recorded a few times. This sequence joins TRBV20-1 and TRBJ1-5; D may be TRBD1 (5 bases). Germline V gene data show CDR1 as DFQATT and CDR2 as SNEGSKA (reference sequence). Trimming pared 2 bases from V and 0 bases from J, leaving 17 bases between. This CDR3 has 17 amino acids. Here the CDR3 DNA reads TGCAGTGCTAGAATCGGCGGGGGGGGATATAGCAATCAGCCCCAGCATTTT. Protein sequence: CSARIGGGGYSNQPQHF.

The rearrangement links TRBV7-4 to TRBJ2-2; 9 bases fit TRBD1. The ends lost 5 bases at V and 5 bases at J; junction bases unmatched: 12. The CDR3 consists of 17 residues. Germline V gene data show CDR1 as SGHVT and CDR2 as SQSDAQ. CDR3 in amino acids: CASSPTGTGIWTGELFF. CDR3 in DNA: TGTGCCAGCAGCCCGACGGGGACAGGGATATGGACCGGGGAGCTGTTTTTT.

This clonotype was recorded at least ten times. V is TRBV5-1 and J is TRBJ2-3, with a possible D match to TRBD2 (5 bases). Germline CDR1 is SGHRS and CDR2 is YFSETQ. V was trimmed by 1 base and J by 1 base, leaving 7 bases between them. The CDR3 is 14 residues long. The CDR3 loop is CASSLRRGTDTQYF. The CDR3 nucleotides read TGCGCCAGCAGCTTGAGGCGGGGCACAGATACGCAGTATTTT.

J is TRBJ1-1 and V is TRBV20-1; 10 nucleotides agree with TRBD1. Germline V gene lookup returns CDR1 DFQATT and CDR2 SNEGSKA (reference sequence). This CDR3 has 15 amino acids. J lost 4 bases, V lost 1 base, and 6 bases had no gene match. CDR3 region: CSARVGTGVITEAFF. The CDR3 DNA reads TGCAGTGCTAGAGTCGGGACAGGGGTTATCACTGAAGCTTTCTTT.

The sample holds many counts of this clonotype. The V and J genes are TRBV24-1 and TRBJ2-3; D unresolved. Trimming shortened V by 3 bases and J by 2 bases, and 11 bases separated the two germline ends. The CDR3 runs to 15 residues. CDR1 is KGHDR, CDR2 SFDVKD, per germline. The CDR3, as DNA: TGTGCCACCAGTGATCCCACGACACTCACAGATACGCAGTATTTT. It specifies CATSDPTTLTDTQYF.

The chain joins TRBV7-2 to TRBJ2-1, with no clear D. Trimming left V 4 bases short and J 0 bases short, with 7 bases between. The CDR3 is made up of 14 amino acids. Germline-derived CDR1 and CDR2 are SGHTA and FQGNSA. As DNA, the CDR3 is TGTGCCAGCAGCTATACTGCCTCCTACAATGAGCAGTTCTTC. Its translation: CASSYTASYNEQFF.

V is TRBV20-1 and J is TRBJ2-4, with 12 positions matching TRBD2. The J segment lost 8 bases and the V segment lost 5 bases, leaving 7 bases of the junction unmatched. This CDR3 is 14 amino acids long. CDR1 is DFQATT, CDR2 SNEGSKA, per germline (reference sequence). CDR3 sequence: CSAPTSGRFDIQYF. In DNA form, the CDR3 reads TGCAGTGCTCCGACTAGCGGGAGATTTGACATTCAGTACTTC.

This clonotype was seen repeatedly, ten times or more. For the CDR3, the DNA is TGTGCCAGCAGCCCAACCTTAGCGGTCAAGAACACCGGGGAGCTGTTTTTT. This sequence encodes CASSPTLAVKNTGELFF. The chain has TRBV7-8 and TRBJ2-2; TRBD2 might be the D (6 bases). Trimming stripped 5 bases from V and 1 base from J, with 17 bases between. CDR1 and CDR2 (germline): SGHVS, FQNEAQ. The CDR3 is 17 amino acids.

This clonotype has only a few counts. The chain uses TRBV7-9 and TRBJ1-1; D is ambiguous. Germline V gives CDR1 SEHNR, CDR2 FQNEAQ (reference sequence). Deletions cut 5 bases from V and 1 base from J, with 11 bases between. The CDR3 covers 14 residues. The CDR3 is CASSPRAGNTEAFF. The CDR3 nucleotides are TGTGCCAGCAGCCCAAGGGCCGGGAACACTGAAGCTTTCTTT.

Ten or more counts support this clonotype. The J gene is TRBJ2-2, the V gene TRBV6-5, with 8 bases lining up with TRBD2. The trim removed 2 bases at V and 1 base at J, leaving 3 bases unmatched. This CDR3 has 16 amino acids. Germline-derived CDR1 and CDR2 are MNHEY and SVGAGI. The CDR3 DNA sequence: TGTGCCAGCAGTTACCGCAGCGGGAGGAACACCGGGGAGCTGTTTTTT. Its protein is CASSYRSGRNTGELFF.

In this sample, this clonotype turned up many times. This rearrangement joins TRBV7-2 to TRBJ2-7, with D possibly called TRBD1 or TRBD2 (7 bases each). Trimming removed 2 bases from V and 3 bases from J, with 20 bases in between. CDR3 size: 17 residues. Germline loops: CDR1 SGHTA, CDR2 FQGNSA. Here the CDR3 reads CASSLKGRGRSVYEQYF. The CDR3, as DNA: TGTGCCAGCAGCTTAAAGGGGAGGGGGCGGTCCGTCTACGAGCAGTACTTC.

This clonotype was recorded at least ten times. The V and J genes are TRBV28 and TRBJ2-3, with D unresolved. Trimming cost V 4 bases and J 5 bases, with 7 bases left between them. The CDR3 has 12 residues. The germline CDR1 and CDR2 sequences are MDHEN and SYDVKM. The CDR3 DNA sequence: TGTGCCAGCAGTTCCGAGATAGATACGCAGTATTTT. This sequence encodes CASSSEIDTQYF.

This clonotype showed up just a few times. V gene TRBV5-6 combines with J gene TRBJ2-5; TRBD1 aligns across 7 bases. The germline V gene encodes CDR1 SGHDT and CDR2 YYEEEE. The junction had 10 bases not matched to a gene; V was cut back by 4 bases and J by 4 bases. There are 15 residues in the CDR3. The CDR3 region is CASSQRQGPGETQYF. DNA for the CDR3: TGTGCCAGCAGCCAGCGACAGGGACCGGGAGAGACCCAGTACTTC.

The chain joins TRBV11-1 to TRBJ2-1, with D tentatively TRBD2 (6 bases). CDR3 length equals 19 residues. From germline, CDR1 is SGHAT and CDR2 FQDESV (reference sequence). The germline V and J ends were trimmed by 6 bases and 4 bases, with 28 bases remaining between them. CDR3 in amino acids: CASRLSERSRGWIYNEQFF. In DNA, the CDR3 is TGTGCCAGCAGACTTAGCGAGAGGAGTCGGGGGTGGATTTACAATGAGCAGTTCTTC.

In its sample, this clonotype was seen many times. The chain couples TRBV20-1 to TRBJ2-2; 8 bases match TRBD2. The V segment lost 3 bases and the J segment 3 bases; nucleotides outside the gene matches: 6. There are 15 residues in the CDR3. The germline gives CDR1 DFQATT, CDR2 SNEGSKA (reference sequence). Here the CDR3 DNA reads TGCAGTGCTAGTCGTAGCGGGATGTACACCGGGGAGCTGTTTTTT. This encodes CSASRSGMYTGELFF.